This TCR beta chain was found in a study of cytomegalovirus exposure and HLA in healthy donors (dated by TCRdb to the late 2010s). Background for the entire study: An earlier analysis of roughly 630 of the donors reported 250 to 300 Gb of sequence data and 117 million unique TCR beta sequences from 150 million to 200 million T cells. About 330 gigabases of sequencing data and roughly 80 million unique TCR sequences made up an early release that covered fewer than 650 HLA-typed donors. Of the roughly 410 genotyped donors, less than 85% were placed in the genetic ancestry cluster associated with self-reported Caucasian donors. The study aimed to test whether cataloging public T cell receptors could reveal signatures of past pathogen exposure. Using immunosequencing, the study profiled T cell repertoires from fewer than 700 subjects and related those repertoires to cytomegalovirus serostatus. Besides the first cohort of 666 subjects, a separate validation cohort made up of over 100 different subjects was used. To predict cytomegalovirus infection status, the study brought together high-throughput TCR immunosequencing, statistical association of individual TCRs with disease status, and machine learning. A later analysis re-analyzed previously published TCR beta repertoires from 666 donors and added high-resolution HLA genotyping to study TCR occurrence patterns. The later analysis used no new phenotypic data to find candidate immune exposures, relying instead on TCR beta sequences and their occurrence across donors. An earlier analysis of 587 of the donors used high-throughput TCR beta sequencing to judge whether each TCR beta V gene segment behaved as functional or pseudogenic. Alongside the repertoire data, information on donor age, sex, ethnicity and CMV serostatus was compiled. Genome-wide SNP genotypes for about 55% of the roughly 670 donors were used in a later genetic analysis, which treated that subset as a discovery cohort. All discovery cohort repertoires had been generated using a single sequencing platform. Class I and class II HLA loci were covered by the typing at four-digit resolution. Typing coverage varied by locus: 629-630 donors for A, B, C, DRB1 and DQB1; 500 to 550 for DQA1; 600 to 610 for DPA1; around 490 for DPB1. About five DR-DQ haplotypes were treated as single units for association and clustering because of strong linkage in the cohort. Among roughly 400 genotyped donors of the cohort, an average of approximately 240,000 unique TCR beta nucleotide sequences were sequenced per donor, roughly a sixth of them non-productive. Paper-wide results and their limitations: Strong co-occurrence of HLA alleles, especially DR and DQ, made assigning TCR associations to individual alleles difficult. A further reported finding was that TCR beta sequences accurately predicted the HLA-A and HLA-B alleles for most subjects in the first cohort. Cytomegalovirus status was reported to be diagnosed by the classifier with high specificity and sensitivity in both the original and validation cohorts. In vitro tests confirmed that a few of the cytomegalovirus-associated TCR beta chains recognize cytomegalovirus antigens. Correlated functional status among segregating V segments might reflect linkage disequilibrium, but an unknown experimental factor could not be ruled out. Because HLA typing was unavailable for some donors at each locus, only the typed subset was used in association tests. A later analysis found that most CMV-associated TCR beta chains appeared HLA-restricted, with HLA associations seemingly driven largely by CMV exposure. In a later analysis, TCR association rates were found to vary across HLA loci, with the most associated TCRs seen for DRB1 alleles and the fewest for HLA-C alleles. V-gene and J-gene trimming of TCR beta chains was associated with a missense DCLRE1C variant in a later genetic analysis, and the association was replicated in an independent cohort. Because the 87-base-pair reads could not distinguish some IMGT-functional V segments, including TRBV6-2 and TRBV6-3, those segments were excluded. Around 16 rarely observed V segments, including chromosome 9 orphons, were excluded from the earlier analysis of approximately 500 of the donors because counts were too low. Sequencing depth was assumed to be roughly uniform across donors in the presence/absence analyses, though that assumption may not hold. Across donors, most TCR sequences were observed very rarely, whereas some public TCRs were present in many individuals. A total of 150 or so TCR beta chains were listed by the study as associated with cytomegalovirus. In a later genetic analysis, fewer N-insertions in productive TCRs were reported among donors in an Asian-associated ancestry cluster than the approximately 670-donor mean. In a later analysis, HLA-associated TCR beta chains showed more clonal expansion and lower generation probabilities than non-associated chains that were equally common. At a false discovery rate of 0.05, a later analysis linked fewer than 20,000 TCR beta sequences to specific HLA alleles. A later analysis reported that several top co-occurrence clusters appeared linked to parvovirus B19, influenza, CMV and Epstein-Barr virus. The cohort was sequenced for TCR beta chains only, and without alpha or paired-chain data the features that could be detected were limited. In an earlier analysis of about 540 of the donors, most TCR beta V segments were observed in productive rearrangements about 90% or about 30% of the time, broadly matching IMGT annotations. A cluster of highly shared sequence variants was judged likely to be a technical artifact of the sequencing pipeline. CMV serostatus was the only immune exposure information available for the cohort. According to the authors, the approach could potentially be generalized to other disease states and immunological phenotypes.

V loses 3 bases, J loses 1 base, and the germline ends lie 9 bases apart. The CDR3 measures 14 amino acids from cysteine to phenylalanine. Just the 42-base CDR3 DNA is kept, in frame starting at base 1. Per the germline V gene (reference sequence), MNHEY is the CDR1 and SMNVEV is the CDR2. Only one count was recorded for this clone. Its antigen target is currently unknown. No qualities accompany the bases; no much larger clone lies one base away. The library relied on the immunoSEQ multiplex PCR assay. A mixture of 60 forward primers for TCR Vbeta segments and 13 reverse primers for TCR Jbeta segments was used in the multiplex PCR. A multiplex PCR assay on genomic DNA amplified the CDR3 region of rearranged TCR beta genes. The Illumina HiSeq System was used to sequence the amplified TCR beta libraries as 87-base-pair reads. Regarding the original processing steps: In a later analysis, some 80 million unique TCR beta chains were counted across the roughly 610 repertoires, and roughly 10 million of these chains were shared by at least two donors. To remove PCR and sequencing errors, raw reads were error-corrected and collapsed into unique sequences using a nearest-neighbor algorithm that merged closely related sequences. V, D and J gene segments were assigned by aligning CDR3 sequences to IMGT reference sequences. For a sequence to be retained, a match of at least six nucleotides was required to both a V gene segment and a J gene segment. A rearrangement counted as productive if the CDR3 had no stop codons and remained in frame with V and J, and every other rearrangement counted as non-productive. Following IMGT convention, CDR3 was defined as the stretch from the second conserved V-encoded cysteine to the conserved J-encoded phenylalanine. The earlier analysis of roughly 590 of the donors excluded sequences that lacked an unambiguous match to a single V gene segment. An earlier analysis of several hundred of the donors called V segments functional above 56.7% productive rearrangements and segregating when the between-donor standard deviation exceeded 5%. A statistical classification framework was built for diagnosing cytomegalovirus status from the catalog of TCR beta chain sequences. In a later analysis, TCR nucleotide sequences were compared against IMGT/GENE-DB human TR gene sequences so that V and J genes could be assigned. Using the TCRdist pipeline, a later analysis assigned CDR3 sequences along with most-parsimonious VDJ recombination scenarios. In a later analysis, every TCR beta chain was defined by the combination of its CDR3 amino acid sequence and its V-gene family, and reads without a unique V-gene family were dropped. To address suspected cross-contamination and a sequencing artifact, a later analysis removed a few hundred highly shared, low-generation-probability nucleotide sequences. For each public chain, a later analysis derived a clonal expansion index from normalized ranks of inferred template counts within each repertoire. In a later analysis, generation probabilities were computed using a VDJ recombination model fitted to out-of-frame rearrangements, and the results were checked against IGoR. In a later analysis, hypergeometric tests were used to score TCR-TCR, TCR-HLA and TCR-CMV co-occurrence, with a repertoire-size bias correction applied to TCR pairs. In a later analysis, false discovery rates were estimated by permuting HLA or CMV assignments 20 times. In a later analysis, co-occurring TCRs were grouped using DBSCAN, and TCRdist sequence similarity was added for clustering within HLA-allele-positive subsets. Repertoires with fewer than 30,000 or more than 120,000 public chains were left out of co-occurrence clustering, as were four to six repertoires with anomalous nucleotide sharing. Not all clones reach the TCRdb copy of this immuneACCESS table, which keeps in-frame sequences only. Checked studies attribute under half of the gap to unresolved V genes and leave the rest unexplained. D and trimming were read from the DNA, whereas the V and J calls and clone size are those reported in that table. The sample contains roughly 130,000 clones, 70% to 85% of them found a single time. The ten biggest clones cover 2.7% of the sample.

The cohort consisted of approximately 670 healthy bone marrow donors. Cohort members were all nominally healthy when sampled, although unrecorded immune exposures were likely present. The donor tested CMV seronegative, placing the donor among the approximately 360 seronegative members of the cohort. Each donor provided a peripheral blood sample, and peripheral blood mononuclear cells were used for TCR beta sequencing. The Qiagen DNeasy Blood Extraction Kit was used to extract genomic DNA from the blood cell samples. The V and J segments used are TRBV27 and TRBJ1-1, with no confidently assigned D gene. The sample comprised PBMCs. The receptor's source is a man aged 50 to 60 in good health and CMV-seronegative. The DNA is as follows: TGTGCCAGCAGTTTCATTAGACAGAACACTGAAGCTTTCTTT. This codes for CASSFIRQNTEAFF.